These 10 T cell receptor beta chains were all obtained from the same sample, sequenced in a study of T cell changes during pregnancy in multiple sclerosis. The data were produced by immunoSEQ multiplex PCR, yet TCRdb's version contains in-frame clones alone and is incomplete. The table lists more than 60,000 clones, about 91% of them singletons. The sequencing here drew on CD4+ T cells from peripheral blood mononuclear cells, taken in the third trimester of pregnancy. The receptors derive from a female donor in good health, enrolled as a control in a pregnancy study.

J is TRBJ1-1 and V is TRBV4-3, with D possibly being TRBD1 (6 bases). Germline V gives CDR1 LGHNA, CDR2 YSLEER. The CDR3 covers 15 residues. The V end was cut by 0 bases, the J end by 1 base, with 9 bases between. The CDR3 bases are TGCGCCAGCAGCCAAGATTTGACAGGGAACACTGAAGCTTTCTTT. Its protein is CASSQDLTGNTEAFF.

The CDR3 loop is CASSLGAGVNQPQHF. The DNA for the CDR3 is TGTGCCAGCAGCTTAGGCGCAGGGGTTAATCAGCCCCAGCATTTT. The genes are TRBV7-9 and TRBJ1-5; D perhaps matches TRBD1 (6 bases). Germline lookup yields CDR1 SEHNR and CDR2 FQNEAQ (reference sequence). V was shortened by 1 base and J by 4 bases, with 11 bases between the two germline ends. The CDR3 loop spans 15 amino acids.

CDR3 sequence reads: CAWSTSGGAGTQYF. The CDR3 coding sequence is TGTGCCTGGTCTACTAGCGGGGGGGCGGGTACGCAGTATTTT. The chain is built from TRBV30 and TRBJ2-3; 13 nucleotides align to TRBD2. CDR1 and CDR2 from the germline V gene are GTSNPN and SVGIG (reference sequence). This CDR3 comprises 14 residues. With 5 bases clipped from V and 8 bases from J, the junction kept 7 bases outside the gene matches.

This chain joins TRBV7-9 and TRBJ2-7; weak D call: TRBD1 (5 bases). The germline V gene encodes CDR1 SEHNR and CDR2 FQNEAQ (reference sequence). The CDR3 totals 12 residues. The V gene lost 4 bases and the J gene lost 8 bases, with 12 bases spanning the gap. CDR3 bases: TGTGCCAGCAGCTCAGACTCAGGGCAGCAGTACTTC. This gives the protein CASSSDSGQQYF. Looking up the rest from reference TRBV7-9 and TRBJ2-7 gives the full variable domain: DTGVSQNPRHKITKRGQNVTFRCDPISEHNRLYWYRQTLGQGPEFLTYFQNEAQLEKSRLLSDRFSAERPKGSFSTLEIQRTEQGDSAMYLCASSSDSGQQYFGPGTRLTVT.

This chain connects TRBV11-3 to TRBJ1-2; 10 positions match TRBD1. CDR3 length equals 13 residues. Trimming cost V 8 bases and J 7 bases; bases outside gene matches: 7. The germline V gene encodes CDR1 SGHNT and CDR2 YENEEA. In DNA, the CDR3 is TGTGCCAGCCGTCCCGGGACAGGGGCTGGCTACACCTTC. It yields the protein CASRPGTGAGYTF.

The rearrangement uses TRBV12-5 and TRBJ2-3, with D possibly being TRBD2 (7 bases). CDR3 length: 13 residues. V shed 9 bases and J shed 9 bases, with 19 bases lying between them. Germline CDR1 reads LGHNT; CDR2 reads FRNRAP. The DNA for the CDR3 is TGTGCTAGCGGTAGGGGGGGGCCGCCAACGCAGTATTTT. Translated, it gives CASGRGGPPTQYF.

The table lists this clone with a few counts. This chain uses TRBV6-6 with TRBJ1-3; D possibly corresponds to TRBD1 (5 bases). CDR1 is MNHNY and CDR2 is SVGAGI in the germline V gene (reference sequence). With 6 bases removed from V and 0 bases from J, the gap between germline ends came to 15 bases. The CDR3 length is 16 residues. This CDR3 is CASSIWRQSSGNTIYF. In nucleotides, the CDR3 is TGTGCCAGCAGCATCTGGAGACAGAGCTCTGGAAACACCATATATTTT.

V and J are TRBV11-3 and TRBJ1-2, with 9 nucleotides matching TRBD1. The germline gives CDR1 SGHNT, CDR2 YENEEA. The CDR3 consists of 16 residues. J was trimmed by 2 bases and V by 4 bases; bases with no gene match: 8. CDR3: CASSSGTGYPNYGYTF. Written as DNA, the CDR3 is TGTGCCAGCAGCTCCGGGACAGGGTACCCGAACTATGGCTACACCTTC.

The chain couples TRBV19 to TRBJ1-3; no firm D call. CDR1 is LNHDA, CDR2 SQIVND, per germline (reference sequence). Deletions cut 6 bases from V and 0 bases from J, with 15 bases between. This CDR3 contains 16 residues. The CDR3 here is CASSTSSANSGNTIYF. The CDR3 DNA reads TGTGCCAGTAGCACCTCTTCAGCGAACTCTGGAAACACCATATATTTT. The whole variable domain, remainder taken from reference TRBV19 and TRBJ1-3, is DGGITQSPKYLFRKEGQNVTLSCEQNLNHDAMYWYRQDPGQGLRLIYYSQIVNDFQKGDIAEGYSVSREKKESFPLTVTSAQKNPTAFYLCASSTSSANSGNTIYFGEGSWLTVV.

This clone was detected only once. The J gene is TRBJ1-2, the V gene TRBV4-3; no firm D call. The germline gives CDR1 LGHNA, CDR2 YSLEER. Trimming took off 0 bases at V and 7 bases at J, with 12 bases between the two ends. There are 14 residues in the CDR3. This CDR3 is CASSQDPRVGGYTF. CDR3 sequence (DNA): TGCGCCAGCAGCCAAGATCCTCGGGTTGGTGGCTACACCTTC.